These 2 T cell receptor beta chains share one sample of origin, sequenced in a study of T cells in Graves' hyperthyroidism and ophthalmopathy. Using RNA transcripts as the source, TCR beta CDR3 regions were amplified. First-round RT-PCR targeting the TCR CDR3 was performed with the HTBI primer set. One entry per CDR3 protein, called by TCRdb with MiXCR from the multiplex PCR reads. The sample holds almost 350,000 distinct CDR3 sequences; around 18% are singletons and the top ten take roughly a sixth. The sequenced material came from blood. The receptors shown here come from a woman aged 40 to 50 with Graves' ophthalmopathy.

This clonotype was recorded many times. V usage is TRBV7-9 and J usage is TRBJ1-1; 7 positions match TRBD1. Germline lookup yields CDR1 SEHNR and CDR2 FQNEAQ (reference sequence). With V trimmed by 2 bases and J by 7 bases, 4 bases remained unmatched. The CDR3 runs 13 residues. DNA of the CDR3: TGTGCCAGCAGCTTAACGGGACAGTATGAAGCTTTCTTT. Translated: CASSLTGQYEAFF.

This clonotype has a count of ten or more. V gene TRBV6-1 combines with J gene TRBJ1-6, with unresolved D. The germline CDR1 and CDR2 sequences are MNHNS and SASEGT. The CDR3 has 15 amino acids. V was pared by 6 bases and J by 3 bases, with 12 bases between. CDR3 nucleotide sequence: TGTGCCAGCAGGACAAAAGTCTTCTATAATTCACCCCTCCACTTT. It encodes CASRTKVFYNSPLHF.